A selection of T cell receptor beta chains follows, all from one sample in a study of cytomegalovirus exposure and HLA in healthy donors. Assay used: immunoSEQ multiplex PCR; TCRdb lists only in-frame clones, some missing. The profile covers some 120,000 clones, with roughly 90% appearing a single time and approximately 2% taken by the ten largest. The sample was PBMCs. These receptors were obtained from a woman aged 18-30 years in good health and CMV-seronegative. Both conserved end residues are part of each CDR3. The order of the fields is CDR3 length, J gene, clone size, V gene, D gene, CDR3 protein, CDR3 DNA. D genes are given only for firm matches. Only some rows state a clone size, as once, few, many or a class for expanded clones.

15	TRBJ1-5	.	TRBV19	.	CASSKVWGGNQPQHF	TGTGCCAGTAGTAAGGTGTGGGGGGGTAATCAGCCCCAGCATTTT
14	TRBJ1-2	.	TRBV30	TRBD1	CAWSVNRGLGGYTF	TGTGCCTGGAGTGTAAACAGGGGGCTCGGTGGCTACACCTTC
17	TRBJ2-1	.	TRBV18	.	CASSLYFSSRGGNEQFF	TGTGCCAGCTCACTTTATTTCTCGTCTAGGGGTGGGAATGAGCAGTTCTTC
17	TRBJ1-3	.	TRBV7-6	.	CASSLSVGAISGNTIYF	TGTGCCAGCAGCTTAAGCGTCGGCGCGATCTCTGGAAACACCATATATTTT
15	TRBJ2-7	.	TRBV28	.	CASSKTTAFSYEQYF	TGTGCCAGCAGTAAAACGACTGCGTTCAGTTACGAGCAGTACTTC
15	TRBJ2-1	few	TRBV28	.	CASTPRLPTYNEQFF	TGTGCCAGCACCCCTAGACTACCTACTTACAATGAGCAGTTCTTC
14	TRBJ2-7	once	TRBV6-4	TRBD1	CASSLGTDSYEQYF	TGTGCCAGCAGCCTCGGGACAGACAGCTACGAGCAGTACTTC
14	TRBJ2-3	.	TRBV5-1	.	CASSLGTSTDTQYF	TGCGCCAGCAGCTTGGGGACAAGCACAGATACGCAGTATTTT
15	TRBJ1-3	.	TRBV10-3	TRBD1	CAISGSTGAGNTIYF	TGTGCCATCAGCGGATCGACAGGGGCTGGAAACACCATATATTTT
13	TRBJ2-7	.	TRBV5-1	TRBD1	CASSSGQGGEQYF	TGCGCCAGCAGCAGCGGACAGGGGGGCGAGCAGTACTTC
13	TRBJ2-2	.	TRBV19	.	CASMGPNAGELFF	TGTGCCAGTATGGGCCCAAACGCCGGGGAGCTGTTTTTT
14	TRBJ1-1	.	TRBV30	TRBD1	CAWSGDRENTEAFF	TGTGCCTGGAGTGGGGACAGGGAGAACACTGAAGCTTTCTTT
14	TRBJ2-3	.	TRBV7-2	.	CASSSSHYTDTQYF	TGTGCCAGCAGCTCCTCCCACTACACAGATACGCAGTATTTT
18	TRBJ1-5	once	TRBV19	TRBD1	CASTNRGQGIDSNQPQHF	TGTGCCAGTACCAATAGGGGGCAGGGTATCGATAGCAATCAGCCCCAGCATTTT
16	TRBJ1-1	.	TRBV10-3	.	CAISESMDHRERGAFF	TGTGCCATCAGTGAGTCGATGGATCACAGGGAGAGGGGAGCTTTCTTT
15	TRBJ2-7	.	TRBV4-2	TRBD1	CASSQTTGGTYEQYF	TGTGCCAGCAGCCAAACGACAGGGGGCACCTACGAGCAGTACTTC
15	TRBJ1-2	.	TRBV27	TRBD1	CASSLSGGKGFGYTF	TGTGCCAGCAGTTTATCAGGGGGCAAGGGTTTTGGCTACACCTTC
15	TRBJ2-4	.	TRBV6-5	.	CASSPGKAGRDIQYF	TGTGCCAGCAGCCCAGGAAAGGCGGGAAGGGACATTCAGTACTTC
13	TRBJ2-1	.	TRBV13	.	CASSLGRVPAQFF	TGTGCCAGCAGCTTAGGGCGGGTCCCCGCACAGTTCTTC
14	TRBJ1-5	few	TRBV2	TRBD1	CASRRQGFNQPQHF	TGTGCCAGCAGACGACAGGGCTTCAATCAGCCCCAGCATTTT
15	TRBJ2-1	.	TRBV6-4	TRBD2	CASSPTSGTYNEQFF	TGTGCCAGCAGCCCGACTAGCGGTACCTACAATGAGCAGTTCTTC
15	TRBJ2-7	.	TRBV21-1	.	CASRPTFGGGREQYF	TGTGCCAGCAGACCCACTTTTGGGGGCGGGCGGGAGCAGTACTTC
15	TRBJ2-5	.	TRBV2	TRBD1	CASSGQGVRQETQYF	TGTGCCAGCAGCGGACAGGGGGTCCGCCAAGAGACCCAGTACTTC
16	TRBJ2-6	.	TRBV30	.	CAWSAGHTSGANVLTF	TGTGCCTGGAGTGCGGGACACACCTCTGGGGCCAACGTCCTGACTTTC
15	TRBJ2-7	.	TRBV5-1	.	CASSLAGGPSYEQYF	TGCGCCAGCAGCTTGGCGGGGGGCCCCTCCTACGAGCAGTACTTC
19	TRBJ2-6	once	TRBV27	TRBD1	CASSLLGQGPLSGANVLTF	TGTGCCAGCAGTTTACTGGGACAGGGGCCTCTCTCTGGGGCCAACGTCCTGACTTTC
14	TRBJ1-4	.	TRBV5-1	.	CASSFGVGNEKLFF	TGCGCCAGCAGCTTTGGAGTAGGAAATGAAAAACTGTTTTTT
15	TRBJ1-4	.	TRBV7-2	TRBD1	CASSKTGGTNEKLFF	TGTGCCAGCAGCAAGACAGGGGGCACTAATGAAAAACTGTTTTTT
15	TRBJ2-3	.	TRBV5-4	TRBD2	CASSWGLAGGDTQYF	TGTGCCAGCAGCTGGGGACTAGCGGGAGGTGATACGCAGTATTTT
16	TRBJ2-5	.	TRBV5-4	TRBD1	CASSPPGAGGQETQYF	TGTGCCAGCAGCCCTCCCGGTGCAGGGGGCCAAGAGACCCAGTACTTC
14	TRBJ2-7	once	TRBV19	.	CASSTIQGSHEQYF	TGTGCCAGTAGTACGATACAGGGATCCCACGAGCAGTACTTC
12	TRBJ2-7	.	TRBV6-1	.	CASNRRTYEQYF	TGTGCCAGCAACAGGCGAACCTACGAGCAGTACTTC
17	TRBJ2-2	.	TRBV19	.	CASSMEERRFYTGELFF	TGTGCCAGTAGTATGGAGGAGCGCAGGTTCTACACCGGGGAGCTGTTTTTT
12	TRBJ1-2	.	TRBV19	.	CASSISSYGYTF	TGTGCCAGTAGTATATCTTCCTATGGCTACACCTTC
17	TRBJ2-5	.	TRBV2	TRBD2	CASSARTSGGAEETQYF	TGTGCCAGCAGTGCCCGGACTAGCGGGGGGGCGGAAGAGACCCAGTACTTC
13	TRBJ2-3	.	TRBV13	.	CASSLAPQDTQYF	TGTGCCAGCAGCTTGGCACCGCAAGATACGCAGTATTTT
15	TRBJ2-1	.	TRBV4-3	.	CASSQERLVNNEQFF	TGCGCCAGCAGCCAGGAACGACTAGTCAACAATGAGCAGTTCTTC
14	TRBJ1-4	.	TRBV19	.	CASRKKGPNEKLFF	TGTGCCAGCAGAAAGAAGGGGCCTAATGAAAAACTGTTTTTT
15	TRBJ1-4	.	TRBV10-3	TRBD1	CAISSVGTGGRKLFF	TGTGCCATCAGCTCCGTCGGGACAGGGGGCCGAAAACTGTTTTTT
16	TRBJ2-1	.	TRBV7-7	TRBD2	CASSPIGGRSYNEQFF	TGTGCTAGCAGCCCAATAGGCGGGAGGTCCTACAATGAGCAGTTCTTC
14	TRBJ2-7	.	TRBV11-2	TRBD2	CASSSPGGLYEQYF	TGTGCCAGCAGCTCCCCGGGGGGGCTCTACGAGCAGTACTTC
16	TRBJ1-5	.	TRBV28	.	CASSFSRGARNQPQHF	TGTGCCAGCAGTTTTTCTAGGGGCGCGCGCAATCAGCCCCAGCATTTT
16	TRBJ2-3	once	TRBV19	TRBD2	CASSIREGVPPDTQYF	TGTGCCAGTAGTATCAGGGAGGGAGTCCCCCCAGATACGCAGTATTTT
13	TRBJ1-1	.	TRBV27	TRBD1	CASSLSPGQGSFF	TGTGCCAGCAGTTTATCGCCGGGACAGGGGTCGTTCTTT
15	TRBJ2-2	.	TRBV5-1	TRBD1	CASSSTGTGNGELFF	TGCGCCAGCAGCTCAACCGGGACAGGGAACGGGGAGCTGTTTTTT